This TCR beta chain originates from a study of T cells in tuberculosis. Whole-study results and caveats: Smaller alpha distances in active tuberculosis partly reflected shorter CDR3-alpha lengths. GMM-specific TCRs were nearer to active tuberculosis alpha repertoires, suggesting expansion.

V was trimmed by 1 base and J by 8 bases, leaving 14 bases between them. Germline V CDR1 and CDR2: KGHSH, LQKENI. The CDR3 contains 15 residues. The repertoire was sequenced with immunoSEQ multiplex PCR; TCRdb's copy has only in-frame clones and lacks some. Among approximately 31,000 clones listed, roughly 95% were seen once. As concerns this clone: Its antigen is still unknown.

This clonotype originated in a donor between 5 and 29 years old with latent tuberculosis or without tuberculosis infection. Specimen: PBMCs. The V gene is TRBV18, the J gene TRBJ1-4, with D possibly TRBD1 on 6 matching bases. In DNA, the CDR3 is TGTGCCAGCTCACCACAGGCAGGGGTTGAGGAAAAACTGTTTTTT. Translated: CASSPQAGVEEKLFF.